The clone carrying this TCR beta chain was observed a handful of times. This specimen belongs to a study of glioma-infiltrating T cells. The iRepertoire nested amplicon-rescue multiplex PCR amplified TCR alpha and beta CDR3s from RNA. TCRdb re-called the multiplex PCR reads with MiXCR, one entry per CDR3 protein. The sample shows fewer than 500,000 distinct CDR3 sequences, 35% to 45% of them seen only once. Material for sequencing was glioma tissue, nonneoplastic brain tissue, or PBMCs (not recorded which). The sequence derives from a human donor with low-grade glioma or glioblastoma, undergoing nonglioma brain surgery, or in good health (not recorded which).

CDR3 nucleotides: TGCAGTGTCCCCAGGGTCAGCGGGCCCCTCTCCTACAATGAGCAGTTCTTC. Protein: CSVPRVSGPLSYNEQFF. The chain links TRBV20-1 to TRBJ2-1; TRBD2 might be the D (6 bases). V gave up 7 bases and J gave up 0 bases, with 22 bases separating them. Germline V gene sequence: CDR1 DFQATT, CDR2 SNEGSKA (reference sequence). This CDR3 is built from 17 residues.